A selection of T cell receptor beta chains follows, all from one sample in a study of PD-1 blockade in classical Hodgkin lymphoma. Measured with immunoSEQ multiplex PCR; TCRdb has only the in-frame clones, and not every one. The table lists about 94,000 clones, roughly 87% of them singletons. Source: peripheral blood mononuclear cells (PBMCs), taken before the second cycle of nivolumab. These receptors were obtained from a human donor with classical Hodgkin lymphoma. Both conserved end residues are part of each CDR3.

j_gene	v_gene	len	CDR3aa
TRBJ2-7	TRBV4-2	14	CASSLGEVVYEQYF
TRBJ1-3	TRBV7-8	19	CASSLVRKGLGPSGNTIYF
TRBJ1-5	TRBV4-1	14	CASSQNRGFQPQHF
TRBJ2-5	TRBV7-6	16	CASSHYDRGGGETQYF
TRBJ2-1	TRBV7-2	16	CASRRKAGSSYNEQFF
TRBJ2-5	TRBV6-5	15	CASSYGLAEWETQYF
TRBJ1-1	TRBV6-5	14	CASRERQGNTEAFF
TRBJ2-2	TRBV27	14	CASRTDINTGELFF
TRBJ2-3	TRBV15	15	CATSRVGGPTDTQYF
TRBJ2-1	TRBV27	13	CASSYSGNNEQFF
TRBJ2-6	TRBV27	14	CASSRGSGANVLTF
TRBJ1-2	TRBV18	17	CASSPRGPQASHYGYTF
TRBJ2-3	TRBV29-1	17	CSVDGVVFLGEGDTQYF
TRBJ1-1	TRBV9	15	CASSVGGQGYTEAFF
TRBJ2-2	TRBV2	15	CASSERDSITGELFF
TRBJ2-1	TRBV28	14	CASSPRLAVNEQFF
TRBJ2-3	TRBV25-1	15	CASSGGPQRIDTQYF
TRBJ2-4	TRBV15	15	CATSRDREIKNIQYF
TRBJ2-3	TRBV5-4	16	CASSLSRDRSTDTQYF
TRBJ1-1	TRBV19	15	CASSITGGGFTEAFF
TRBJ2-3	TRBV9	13	CASSVAYTDTQYF
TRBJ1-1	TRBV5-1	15	CASSHWDGLNTEAFF
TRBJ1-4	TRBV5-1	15	CASSTDRWGSEKLFF
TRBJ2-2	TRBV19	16	CATPTRGPSGAGELFF
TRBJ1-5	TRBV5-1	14	CASSLVSGVQPQHF
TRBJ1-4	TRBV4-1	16	CASSQIWGNTNEKLFF
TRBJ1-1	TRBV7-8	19	CATEKHPGQGLVENTEAFF
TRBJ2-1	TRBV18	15	CASSPTVGDYNEQFF
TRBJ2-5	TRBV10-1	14	CASRSAINQETQYF
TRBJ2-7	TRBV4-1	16	CASSQAPSVGGYEQYF
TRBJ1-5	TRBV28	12	CASSVGNQPQHF
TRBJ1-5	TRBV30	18	CAWSVEGGDRRSNQPQHF
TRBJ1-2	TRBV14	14	CASSRWTANYGYTF
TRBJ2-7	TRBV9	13	CASSGAGSYEQYF
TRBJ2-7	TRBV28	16	CASSFLSGQGVYEQYF
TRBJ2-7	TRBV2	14	CASSEDRGRYEQYF
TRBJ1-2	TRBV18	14	CASSQSPGNYGYTF
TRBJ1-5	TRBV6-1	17	CASSDGGGAGLHQPQHF
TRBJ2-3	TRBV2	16	CASTGAAGSFTDTQYF
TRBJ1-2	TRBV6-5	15	CASRSLRDGVYGYTF
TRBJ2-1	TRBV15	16	CATSRDRDSSYNEQFF
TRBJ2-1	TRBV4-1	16	CASSQWGRSSYNEQFF
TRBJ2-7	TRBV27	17	CASSQSGRGQGSYEQYF
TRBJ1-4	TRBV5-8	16	CASSLYNRATNEKLFF
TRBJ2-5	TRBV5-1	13	CASSSQTQETQYF
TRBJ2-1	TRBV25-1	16	CASSDPGTGLFNEQFF